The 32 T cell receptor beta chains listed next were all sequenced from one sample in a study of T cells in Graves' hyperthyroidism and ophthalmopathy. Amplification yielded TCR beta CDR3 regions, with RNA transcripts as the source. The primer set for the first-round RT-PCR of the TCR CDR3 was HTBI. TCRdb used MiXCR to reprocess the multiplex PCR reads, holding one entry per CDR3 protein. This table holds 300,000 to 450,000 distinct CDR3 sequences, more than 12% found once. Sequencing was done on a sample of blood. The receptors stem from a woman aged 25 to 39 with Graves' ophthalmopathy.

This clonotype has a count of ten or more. The CDR3, as DNA: TGTGCCAGCAGTCCACTAGCGGGGGGGAGGAAAGAGACCCAGTACTTC. Protein product: CASSPLAGGRKETQYF. V and J are TRBV28 and TRBJ2-5; 13 bases fit TRBD2. The CDR3 totals 16 residues. Germline CDR1 reads MDHEN; CDR2 reads SYDVKM. V was clipped by 5 bases and J by 3 bases; unmatched bases: 6.

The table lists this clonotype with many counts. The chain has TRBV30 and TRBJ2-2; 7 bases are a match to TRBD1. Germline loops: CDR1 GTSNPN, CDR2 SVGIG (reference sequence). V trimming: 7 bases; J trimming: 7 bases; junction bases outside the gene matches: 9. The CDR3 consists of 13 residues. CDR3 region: CAFPTGPNGELFF. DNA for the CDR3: TGTGCCTTCCCGACAGGGCCCAACGGGGAGCTGTTTTTT.

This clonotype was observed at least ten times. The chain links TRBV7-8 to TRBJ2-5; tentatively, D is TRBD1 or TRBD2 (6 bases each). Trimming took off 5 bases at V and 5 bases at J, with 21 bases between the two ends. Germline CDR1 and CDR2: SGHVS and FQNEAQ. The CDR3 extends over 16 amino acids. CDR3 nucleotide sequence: TGTGCCAGCAGCCACACTCACCGGGGGCGATGGGAGACCCAGTACTTC. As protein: CASSHTHRGRWETQYF.

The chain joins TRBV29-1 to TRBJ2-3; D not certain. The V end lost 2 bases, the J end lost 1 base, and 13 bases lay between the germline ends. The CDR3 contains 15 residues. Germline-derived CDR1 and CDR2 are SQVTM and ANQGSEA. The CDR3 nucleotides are TGCAGCGTTGAAAGGGTGGGATGGGGCACAGATACGCAGTATTTT. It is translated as CSVERVGWGTDTQYF.

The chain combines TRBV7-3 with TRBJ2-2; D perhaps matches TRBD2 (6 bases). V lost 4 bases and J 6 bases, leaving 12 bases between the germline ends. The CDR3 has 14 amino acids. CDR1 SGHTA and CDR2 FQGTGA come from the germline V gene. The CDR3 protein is CASSYGGAPGELFF. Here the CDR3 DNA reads TGTGCCAGCAGCTACGGCGGGGCCCCCGGGGAGCTGTTTTTT.

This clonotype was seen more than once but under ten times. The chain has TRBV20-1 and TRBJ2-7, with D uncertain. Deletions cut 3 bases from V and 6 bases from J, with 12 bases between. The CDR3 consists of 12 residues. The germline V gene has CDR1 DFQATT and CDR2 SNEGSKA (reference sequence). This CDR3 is CSARSAPSEQYF. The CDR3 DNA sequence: TGCAGTGCTAGGTCTGCCCCCTCCGAGCAGTACTTC.

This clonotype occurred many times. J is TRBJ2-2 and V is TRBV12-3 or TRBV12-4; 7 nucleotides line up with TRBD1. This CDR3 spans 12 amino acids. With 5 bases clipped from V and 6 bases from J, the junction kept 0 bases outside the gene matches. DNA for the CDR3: TGTGCCAGCAGTACAGGGGCCGGGGAGCTGTTTTTT. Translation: CASSTGAGELFF.

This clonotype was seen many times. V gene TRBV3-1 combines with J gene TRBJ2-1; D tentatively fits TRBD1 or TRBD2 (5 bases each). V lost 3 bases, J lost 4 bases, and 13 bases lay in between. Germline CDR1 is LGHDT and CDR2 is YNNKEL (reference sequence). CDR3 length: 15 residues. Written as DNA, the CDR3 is TGTGCCAGCAGCCAGTGGGGGTACGAATACAATGAGCAGTTCTTC. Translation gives CASSQWGYEYNEQFF.

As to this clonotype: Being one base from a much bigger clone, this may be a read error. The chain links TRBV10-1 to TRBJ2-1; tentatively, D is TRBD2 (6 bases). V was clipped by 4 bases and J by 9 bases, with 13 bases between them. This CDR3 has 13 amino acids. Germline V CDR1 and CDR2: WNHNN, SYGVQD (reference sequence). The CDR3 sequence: CASSASLGGEQFF. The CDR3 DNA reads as TGCGCCAGCAGTGCGAGTCTCGGGGGTGAGCAGTTCTTC.

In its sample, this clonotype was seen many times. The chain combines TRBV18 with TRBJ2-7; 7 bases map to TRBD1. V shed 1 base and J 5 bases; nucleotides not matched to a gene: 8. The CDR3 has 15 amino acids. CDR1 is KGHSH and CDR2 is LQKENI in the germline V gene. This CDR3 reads CASSPRGQEVNEQYF. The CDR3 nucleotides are TGTGCCAGCTCACCACGAGGACAGGAGGTAAACGAGCAGTACTTC. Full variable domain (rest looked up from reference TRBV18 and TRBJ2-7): NAGVMQNPRHLVRRRGQEARLRCSPMKGHSHVYWYRQLPEEGLKFMVYLQKENIIDESGMPKERFSAEFPKEGPSILRIQQVVRGDSAAYFCASSPRGQEVNEQYFGPGTRLTVT.

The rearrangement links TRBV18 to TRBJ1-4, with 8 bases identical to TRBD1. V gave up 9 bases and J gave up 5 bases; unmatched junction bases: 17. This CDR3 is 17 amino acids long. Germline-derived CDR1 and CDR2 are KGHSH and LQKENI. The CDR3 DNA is TGTGCCAGTTCTACCACGGATCAGGGGGCGCTGAATGAAAAACTGTTTTTT. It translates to CASSTTDQGALNEKLFF.

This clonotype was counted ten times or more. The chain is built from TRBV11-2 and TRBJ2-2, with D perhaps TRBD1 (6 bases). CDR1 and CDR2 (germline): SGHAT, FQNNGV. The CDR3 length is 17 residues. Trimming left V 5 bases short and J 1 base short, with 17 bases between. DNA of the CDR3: TGTGCCAGCAGCACACACCGGGACACACTGAACACCGGGGAGCTGTTTTTT. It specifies CASSTHRDTLNTGELFF. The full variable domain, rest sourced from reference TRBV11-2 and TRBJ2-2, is EAGVAQSPRYKIIEKRQSVAFWCNPISGHATLYWYQQILGQGPKLLIQFQNNGVVDDSQLPKDRFSAERLKGVDSTLKIQPAKLEDSAVYLCASSTHRDTLNTGELFFGEGSRLTVL.

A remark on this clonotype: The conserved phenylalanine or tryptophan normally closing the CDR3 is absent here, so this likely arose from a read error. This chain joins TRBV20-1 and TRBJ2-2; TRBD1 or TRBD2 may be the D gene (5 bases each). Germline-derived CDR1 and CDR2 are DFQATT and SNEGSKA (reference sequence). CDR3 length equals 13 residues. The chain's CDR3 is CSARGGNAGELFL. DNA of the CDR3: TGCAGTGCTAGAGGGGGGAACGCCGGGGAGCTGTTTCTT.

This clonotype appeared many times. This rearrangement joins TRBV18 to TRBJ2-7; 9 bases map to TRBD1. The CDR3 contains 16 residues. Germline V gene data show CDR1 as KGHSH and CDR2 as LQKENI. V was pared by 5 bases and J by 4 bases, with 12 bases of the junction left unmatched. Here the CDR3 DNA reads TGTGCCAGCTCAAGGGACAGGGCAGCCGGGGGGTACGAGCAGTACTTC. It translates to CASSRDRAAGGYEQYF.

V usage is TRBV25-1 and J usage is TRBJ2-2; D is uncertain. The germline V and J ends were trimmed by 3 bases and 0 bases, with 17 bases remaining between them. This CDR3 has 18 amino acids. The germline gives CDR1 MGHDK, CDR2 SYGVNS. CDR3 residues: CASSDSSLIHANTGELFF. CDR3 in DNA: TGTGCCAGCAGTGACAGCTCTCTGATACACGCGAACACCGGGGAGCTGTTTTTT.

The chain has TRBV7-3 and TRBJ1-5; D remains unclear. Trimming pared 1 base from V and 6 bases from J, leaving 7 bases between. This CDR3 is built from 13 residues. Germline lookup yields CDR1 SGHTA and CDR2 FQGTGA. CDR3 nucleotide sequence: TGTGCCAGCAGCTTAAAACACACTCAGCCCCAGCATTTT. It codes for CASSLKHTQPQHF.

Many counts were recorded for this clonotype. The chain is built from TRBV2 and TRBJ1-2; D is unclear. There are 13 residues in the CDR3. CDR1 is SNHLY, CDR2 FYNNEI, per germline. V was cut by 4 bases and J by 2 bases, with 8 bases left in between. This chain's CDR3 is CASSGRRNYGYTF. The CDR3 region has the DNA TGTGCCAGCAGTGGCAGGCGGAACTATGGCTACACCTTC.

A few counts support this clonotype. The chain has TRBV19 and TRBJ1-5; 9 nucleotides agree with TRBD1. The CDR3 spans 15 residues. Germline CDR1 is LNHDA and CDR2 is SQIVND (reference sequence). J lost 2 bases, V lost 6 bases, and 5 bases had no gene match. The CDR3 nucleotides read TGTGCCAGTAGCACAGGGGGCGGCGGCAATCAGCCCCAGCATTTT. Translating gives CASSTGGGGNQPQHF.

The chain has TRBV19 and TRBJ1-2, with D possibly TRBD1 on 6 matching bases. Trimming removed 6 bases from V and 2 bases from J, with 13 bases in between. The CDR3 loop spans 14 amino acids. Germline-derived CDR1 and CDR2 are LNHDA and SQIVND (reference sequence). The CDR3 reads CASRSSGQNYGYTF. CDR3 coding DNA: TGTGCCAGTAGGTCAAGTGGACAGAACTATGGCTACACCTTC.

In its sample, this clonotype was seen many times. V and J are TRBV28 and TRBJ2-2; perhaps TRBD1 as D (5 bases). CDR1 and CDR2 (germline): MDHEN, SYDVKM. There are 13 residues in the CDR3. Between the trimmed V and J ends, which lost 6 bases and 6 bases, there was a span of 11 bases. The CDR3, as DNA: TGTGCCAGCAGATCAGGGTTTCCCGGGGAGCTGTTTTTT. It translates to CASRSGFPGELFF.

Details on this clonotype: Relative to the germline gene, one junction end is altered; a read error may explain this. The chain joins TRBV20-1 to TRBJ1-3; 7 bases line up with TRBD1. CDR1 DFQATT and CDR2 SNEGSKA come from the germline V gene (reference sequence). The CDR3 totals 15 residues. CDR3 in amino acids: CNASWDSYSGNTIYF. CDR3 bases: TGCAATGCTAGTTGGGACAGCTACTCTGGAAACACCATATATTTT.

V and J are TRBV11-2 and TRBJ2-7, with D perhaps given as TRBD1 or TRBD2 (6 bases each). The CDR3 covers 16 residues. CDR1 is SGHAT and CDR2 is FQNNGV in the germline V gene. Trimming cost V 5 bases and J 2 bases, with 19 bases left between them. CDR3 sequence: CASSLLKGGPPYEQYF. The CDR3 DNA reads TGTGCCAGCAGCCTCTTAAAGGGGGGACCGCCCTACGAGCAGTACTTC.

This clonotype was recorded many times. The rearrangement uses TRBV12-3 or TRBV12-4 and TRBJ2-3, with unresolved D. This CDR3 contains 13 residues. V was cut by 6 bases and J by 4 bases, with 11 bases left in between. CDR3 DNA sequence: TGTGCCAGCAGCTCCTACTCCGCAGATACGCAGTATTTT. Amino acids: CASSSYSADTQYF.

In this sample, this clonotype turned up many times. The CDR3 DNA follows: TGTGCCAGCAGCTCCGTCGATAGCAGGGGCGGGAATGGCTACACCTTC. Its protein product is CASSSVDSRGGNGYTF. V usage is TRBV11-2 and J usage is TRBJ1-2, with a possible D match to TRBD1 (6 bases). Trimming took off 4 bases at V and 6 bases at J, with 21 bases between the two ends. CDR1 is SGHAT, CDR2 FQNNGV, per germline. CDR3 length: 16 residues.

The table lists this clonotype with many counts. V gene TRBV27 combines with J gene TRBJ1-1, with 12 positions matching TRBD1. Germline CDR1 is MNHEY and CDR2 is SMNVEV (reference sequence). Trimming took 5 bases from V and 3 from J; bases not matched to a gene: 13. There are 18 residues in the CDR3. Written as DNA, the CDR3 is TGTGCCAGCAGTCCACCGCCGGGACAGGGGGCTGTTTACACTGAAGCTTTCTTT. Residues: CASSPPPGQGAVYTEAFF.

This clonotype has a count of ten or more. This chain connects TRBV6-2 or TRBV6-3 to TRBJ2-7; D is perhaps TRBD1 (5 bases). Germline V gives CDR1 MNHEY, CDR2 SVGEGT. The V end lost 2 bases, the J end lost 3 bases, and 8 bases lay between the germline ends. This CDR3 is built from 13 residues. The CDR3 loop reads CASSYRGDYEQYF. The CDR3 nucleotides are TGTGCCAGCAGTTACAGGGGTGACTACGAGCAGTACTTC.

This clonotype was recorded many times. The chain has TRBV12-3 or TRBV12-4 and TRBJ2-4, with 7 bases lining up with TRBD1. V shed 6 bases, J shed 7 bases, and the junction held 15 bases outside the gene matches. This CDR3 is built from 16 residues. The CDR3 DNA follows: TGTGCCAGCAGGACCGGGACAGCCCTGAGGGAGAACATTCAGTACTTC. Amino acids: CASRTGTALRENIQYF.

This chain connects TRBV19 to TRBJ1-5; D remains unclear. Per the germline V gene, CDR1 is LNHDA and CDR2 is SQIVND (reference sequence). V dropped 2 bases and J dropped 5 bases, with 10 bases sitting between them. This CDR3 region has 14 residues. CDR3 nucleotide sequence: TGTGCCAGTAGTATATCGACATATGATCAGCCCCAGCATTTT. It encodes CASSISTYDQPQHF.

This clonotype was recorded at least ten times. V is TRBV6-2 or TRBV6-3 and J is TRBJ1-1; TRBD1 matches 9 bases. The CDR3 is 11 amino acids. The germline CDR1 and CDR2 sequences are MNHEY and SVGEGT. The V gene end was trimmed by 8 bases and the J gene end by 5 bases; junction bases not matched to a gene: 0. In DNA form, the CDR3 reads TGTGCCAGCGGACAGGGGACTGAAGCTTTCTTT. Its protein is CASGQGTEAFF.

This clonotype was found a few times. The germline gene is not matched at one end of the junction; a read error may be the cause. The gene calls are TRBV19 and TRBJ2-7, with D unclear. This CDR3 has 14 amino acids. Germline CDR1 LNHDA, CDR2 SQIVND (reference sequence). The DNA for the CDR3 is TGTGCCAGTAGTATATCGGGCCTTTCCTACGAGCGGTACTTC. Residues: CASSISGLSYERYF.

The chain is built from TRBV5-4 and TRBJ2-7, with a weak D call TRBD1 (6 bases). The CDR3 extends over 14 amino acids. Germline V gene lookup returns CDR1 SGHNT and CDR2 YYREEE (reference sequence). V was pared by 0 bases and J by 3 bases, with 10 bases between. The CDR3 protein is CASSLGGPGYEQYF. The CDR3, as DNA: TGTGCCAGCAGCTTGGGGGGGCCGGGCTACGAGCAGTACTTC.

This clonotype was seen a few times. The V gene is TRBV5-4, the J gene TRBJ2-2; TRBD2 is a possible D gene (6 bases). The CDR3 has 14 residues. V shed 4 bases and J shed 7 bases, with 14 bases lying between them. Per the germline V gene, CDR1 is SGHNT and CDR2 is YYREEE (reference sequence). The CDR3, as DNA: TGTGCCAGCAGCCTCGAAAGGGAGGTCGGGGAGCTGTTTTTT. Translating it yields CASSLEREVGELFF.